This T cell receptor beta chain was observed in a study of cytomegalovirus exposure and HLA in healthy donors. The assay was immunoSEQ multiplex PCR, and TCRdb's table has in-frame clones only and misses some. Of 40,000 to 55,000 clones detected, 80% to 95% appear once; the ten largest clones hold approximately 2.1%. Germline loops: CDR1 SGDLS, CDR2 YYNGEE. V was trimmed by 4 bases and J by 0 bases, leaving 17 bases between them. The length of the CDR3 is 17 residues. The sequence was obtained from a woman in her late teens or twenties in good health and CMV-seronegative. Specimen: PBMCs. The genes are TRBV9 and TRBJ1-3, with a tentative D call TRBD1 (5 bases). The chain's CDR3 is CASSPHPQDFSGNTIYF. The CDR3 region has the DNA TGTGCCAGCAGCCCACATCCACAGGATTTCTCTGGAAACACCATATATTTT.